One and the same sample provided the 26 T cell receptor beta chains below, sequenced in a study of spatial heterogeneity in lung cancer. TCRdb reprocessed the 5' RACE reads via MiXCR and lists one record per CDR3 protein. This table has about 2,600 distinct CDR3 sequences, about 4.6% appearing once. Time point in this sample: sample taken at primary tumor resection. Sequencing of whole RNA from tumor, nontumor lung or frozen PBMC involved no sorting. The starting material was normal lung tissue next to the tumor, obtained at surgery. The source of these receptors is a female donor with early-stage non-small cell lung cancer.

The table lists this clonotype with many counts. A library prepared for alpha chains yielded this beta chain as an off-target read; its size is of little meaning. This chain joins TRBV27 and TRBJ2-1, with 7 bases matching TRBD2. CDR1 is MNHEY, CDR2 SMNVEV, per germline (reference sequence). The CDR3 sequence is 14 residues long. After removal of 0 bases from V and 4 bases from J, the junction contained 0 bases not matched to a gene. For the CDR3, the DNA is TGTGCCAGCAGTTTATCGGGGGGGTACAATGAGCAGTTCTTC. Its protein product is CASSLSGGYNEQFF.

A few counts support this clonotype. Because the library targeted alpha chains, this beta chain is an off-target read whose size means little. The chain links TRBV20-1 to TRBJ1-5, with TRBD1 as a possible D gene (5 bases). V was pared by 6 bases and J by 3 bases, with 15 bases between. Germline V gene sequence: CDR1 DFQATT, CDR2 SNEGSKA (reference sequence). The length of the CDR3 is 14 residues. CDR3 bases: TGCAGTGCGACCCAGGGCGGGCTCAATCAGCCCCAGCATTTT. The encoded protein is CSATQGGLNQPQHF.

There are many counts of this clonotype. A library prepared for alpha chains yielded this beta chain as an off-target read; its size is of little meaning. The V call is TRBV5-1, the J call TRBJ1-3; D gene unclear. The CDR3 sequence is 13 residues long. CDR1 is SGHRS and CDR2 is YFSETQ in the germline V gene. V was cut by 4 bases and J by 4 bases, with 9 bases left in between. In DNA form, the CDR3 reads TGCGCCAGCAGCCCGGTGACCGGAAACACCATATATTTT. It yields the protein CASSPVTGNTIYF.

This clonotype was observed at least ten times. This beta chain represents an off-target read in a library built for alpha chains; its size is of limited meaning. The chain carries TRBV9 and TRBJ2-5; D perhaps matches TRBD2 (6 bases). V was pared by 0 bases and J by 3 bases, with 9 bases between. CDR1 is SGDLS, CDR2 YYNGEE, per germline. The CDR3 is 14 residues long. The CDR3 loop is CASSVESSEETQYF. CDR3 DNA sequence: TGTGCCAGCAGCGTAGAATCTAGCGAAGAGACCCAGTACTTC.

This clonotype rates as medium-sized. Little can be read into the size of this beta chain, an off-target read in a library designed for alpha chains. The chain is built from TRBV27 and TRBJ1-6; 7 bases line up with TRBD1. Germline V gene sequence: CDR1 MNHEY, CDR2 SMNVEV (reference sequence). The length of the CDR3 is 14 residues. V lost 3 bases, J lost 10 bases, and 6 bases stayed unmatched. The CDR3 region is CASSLRGQGSPLHF. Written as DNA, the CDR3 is TGTGCCAGCAGTTTGAGGGGGCAGGGCTCACCCCTCCACTTT.

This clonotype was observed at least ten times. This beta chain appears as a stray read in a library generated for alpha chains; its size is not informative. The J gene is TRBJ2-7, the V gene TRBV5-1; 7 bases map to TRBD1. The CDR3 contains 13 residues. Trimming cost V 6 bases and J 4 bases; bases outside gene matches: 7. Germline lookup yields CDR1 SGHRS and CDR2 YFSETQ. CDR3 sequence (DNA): TGCGCCAGCACTGACAGGGTGAGTTACGAGCAGTACTTC. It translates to CASTDRVSYEQYF. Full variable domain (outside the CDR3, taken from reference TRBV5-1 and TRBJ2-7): KAGVTQTPRYLIKTRGQQVTLSCSPISGHRSVSWYQQTPGQGLQFLFEYFSETQRNKGNFPGRFSGRQFSNSRSEMNVSTLELGDSALYLCASTDRVSYEQYFGPGTRLTVT.

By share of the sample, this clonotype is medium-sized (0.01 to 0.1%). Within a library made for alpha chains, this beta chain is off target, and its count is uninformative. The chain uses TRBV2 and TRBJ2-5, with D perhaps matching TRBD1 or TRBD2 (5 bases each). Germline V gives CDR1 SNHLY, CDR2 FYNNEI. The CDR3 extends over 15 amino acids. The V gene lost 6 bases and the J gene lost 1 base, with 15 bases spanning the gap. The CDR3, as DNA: TGTGCCAGCAGGAGGGTCCCGGACATCCAAGAGACCCAGTACTTC. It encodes CASRRVPDIQETQYF.

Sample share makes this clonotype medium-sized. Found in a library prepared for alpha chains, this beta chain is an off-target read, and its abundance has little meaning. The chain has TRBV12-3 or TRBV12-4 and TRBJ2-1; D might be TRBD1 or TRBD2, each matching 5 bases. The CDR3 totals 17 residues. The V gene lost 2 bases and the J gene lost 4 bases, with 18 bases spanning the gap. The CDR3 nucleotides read TGTGCCAGCAGTTTACGTCCTACCGGGACCACTTACAATGAGCAGTTCTTC. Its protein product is CASSLRPTGTTYNEQFF.

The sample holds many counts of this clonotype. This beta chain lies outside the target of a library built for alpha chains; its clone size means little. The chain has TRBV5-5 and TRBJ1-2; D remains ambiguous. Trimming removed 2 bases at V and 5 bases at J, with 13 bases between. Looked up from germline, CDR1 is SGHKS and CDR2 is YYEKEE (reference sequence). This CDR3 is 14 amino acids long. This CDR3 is CASSLDWTVYGYTF. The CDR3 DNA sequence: TGTGCCAGCAGCTTAGACTGGACGGTTTATGGCTACACCTTC.

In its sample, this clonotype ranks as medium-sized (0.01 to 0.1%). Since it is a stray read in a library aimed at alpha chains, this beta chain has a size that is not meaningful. The CDR3 sequence is CASSQGETYGELFF. CDR3 nucleotides: TGTGCCAGCAGCCAGGGGGAAACGTACGGGGAGCTGTTTTTT. J is TRBJ2-2 and V is TRBV3-1; D tentatively fits TRBD1 or TRBD2 (5 bases each). Germline CDR1 reads LGHDT; CDR2 reads YNNKEL (reference sequence). Trimming removed 3 bases at V and 7 bases at J, with 12 bases between. CDR3 length equals 14 residues.

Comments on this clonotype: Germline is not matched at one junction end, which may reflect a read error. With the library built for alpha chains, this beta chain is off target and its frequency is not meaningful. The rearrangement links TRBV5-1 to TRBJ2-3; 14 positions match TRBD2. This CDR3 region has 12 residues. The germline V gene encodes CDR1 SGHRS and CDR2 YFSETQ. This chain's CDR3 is CASRGLAGDTHF. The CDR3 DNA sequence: TGCGCCAGCAGGGGACTAGCGGGAGATACGCATTTT. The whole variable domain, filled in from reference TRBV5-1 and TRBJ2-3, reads KAGVTQTPRYLIKTRGQQVTLSCSPISGHRSVSWYQQTPGQGLQFLFEYFSETQRNKGNFPGRFSGRQFSNSRSEMNVSTLELGDSALYLCASRGLAGDTHFGPGTRLTVL.

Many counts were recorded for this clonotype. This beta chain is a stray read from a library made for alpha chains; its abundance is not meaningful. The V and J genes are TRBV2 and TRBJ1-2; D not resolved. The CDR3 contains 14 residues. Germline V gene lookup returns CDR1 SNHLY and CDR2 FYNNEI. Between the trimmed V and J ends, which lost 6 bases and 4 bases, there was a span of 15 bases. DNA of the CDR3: TGTGCCAGCAGCCAACCCGGGCCCCCCTATGGCTACACCTTC. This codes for CASSQPGPPYGYTF.

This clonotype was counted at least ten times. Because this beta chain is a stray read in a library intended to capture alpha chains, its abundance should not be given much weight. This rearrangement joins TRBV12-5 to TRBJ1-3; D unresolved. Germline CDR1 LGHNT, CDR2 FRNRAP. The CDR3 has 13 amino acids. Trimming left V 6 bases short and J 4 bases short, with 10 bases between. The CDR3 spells CASGPPAGNTIYF. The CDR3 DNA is TGTGCTAGTGGCCCTCCCGCAGGAAACACCATATATTTT.

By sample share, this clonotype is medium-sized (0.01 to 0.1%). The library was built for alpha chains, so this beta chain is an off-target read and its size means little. CDR3 protein: CASRVPTGYTF. In DNA, the CDR3 is TGTGCCTCCAGGGTTCCTACGGGCTACACCTTC. The J gene is TRBJ1-2, the V gene TRBV2, with D tentatively TRBD1 (5 bases). The CDR3 has 11 residues. Germline values: CDR1 SNHLY, CDR2 FYNNEI. The V end lost 11 bases, the J end lost 8 bases, and 15 bases lay between the germline ends.

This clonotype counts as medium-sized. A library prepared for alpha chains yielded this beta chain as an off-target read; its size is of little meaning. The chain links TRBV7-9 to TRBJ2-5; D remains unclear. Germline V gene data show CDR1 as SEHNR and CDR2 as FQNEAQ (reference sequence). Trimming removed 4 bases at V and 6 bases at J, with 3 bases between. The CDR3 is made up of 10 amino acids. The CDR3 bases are TGTGCCAGCAGCTCGCAGACCCAGTACTTC. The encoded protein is CASSSQTQYF. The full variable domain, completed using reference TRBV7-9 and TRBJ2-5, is DTGVSQNPRHKITKRGQNVTFRCDPISEHNRLYWYRQTLGQGPEFLTYFQNEAQLEKSRLLSDRFSAERPKGSFSTLEIQRTEQGDSAMYLCASSSQTQYFGPGTRLLVL.

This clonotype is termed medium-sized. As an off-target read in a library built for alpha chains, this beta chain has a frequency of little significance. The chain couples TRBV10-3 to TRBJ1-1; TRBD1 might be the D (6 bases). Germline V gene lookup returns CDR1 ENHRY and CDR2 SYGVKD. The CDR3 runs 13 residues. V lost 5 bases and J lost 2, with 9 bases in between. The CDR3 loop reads CAISLQGNTEAFF. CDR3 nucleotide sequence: TGTGCCATCAGTCTACAGGGTAACACTGAAGCTTTCTTT.

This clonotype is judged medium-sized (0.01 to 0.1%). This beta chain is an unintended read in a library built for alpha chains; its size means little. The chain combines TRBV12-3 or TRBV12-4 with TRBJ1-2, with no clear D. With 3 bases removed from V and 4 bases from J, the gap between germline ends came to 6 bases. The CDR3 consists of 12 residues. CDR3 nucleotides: TGTGCCAGCAGTTTCGGAGGCTATGGCTACACCTTC. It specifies CASSFGGYGYTF.

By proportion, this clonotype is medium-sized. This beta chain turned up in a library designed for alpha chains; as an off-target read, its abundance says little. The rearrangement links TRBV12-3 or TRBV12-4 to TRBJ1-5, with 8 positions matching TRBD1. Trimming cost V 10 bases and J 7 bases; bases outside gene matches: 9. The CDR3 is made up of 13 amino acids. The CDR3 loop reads CAIGQGIGQPQHF. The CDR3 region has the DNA TGTGCCATCGGACAGGGAATAGGGCAGCCCCAGCATTTT.

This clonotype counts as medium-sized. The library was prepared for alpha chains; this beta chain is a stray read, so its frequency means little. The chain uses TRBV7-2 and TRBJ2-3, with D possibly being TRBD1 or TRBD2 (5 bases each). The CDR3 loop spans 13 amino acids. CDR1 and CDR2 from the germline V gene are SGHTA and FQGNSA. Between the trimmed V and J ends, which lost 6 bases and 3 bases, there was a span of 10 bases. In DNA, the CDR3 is TGTGCCAGCAGAGAGGGACCTACAGATACGCAGTATTTT. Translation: CASREGPTDTQYF.

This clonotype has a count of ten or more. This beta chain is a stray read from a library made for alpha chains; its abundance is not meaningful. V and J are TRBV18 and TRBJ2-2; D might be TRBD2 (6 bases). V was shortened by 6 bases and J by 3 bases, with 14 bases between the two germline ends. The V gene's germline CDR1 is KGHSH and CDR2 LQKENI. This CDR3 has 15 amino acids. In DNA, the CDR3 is TGTGCCAGCTCCGGGGGACGGACCGACACCGGGGAGCTGTTTTTT. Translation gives CASSGGRTDTGELFF.

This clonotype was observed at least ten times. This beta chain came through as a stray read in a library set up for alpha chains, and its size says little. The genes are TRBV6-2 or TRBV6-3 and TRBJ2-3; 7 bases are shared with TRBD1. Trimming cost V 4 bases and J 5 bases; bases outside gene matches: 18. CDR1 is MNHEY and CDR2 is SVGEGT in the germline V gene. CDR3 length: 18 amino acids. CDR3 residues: CASSSDRRTKALGDTQYF. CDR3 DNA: TGTGCCAGCAGTTCGGACAGGAGGACGAAGGCATTAGGAGATACGCAGTATTTT.

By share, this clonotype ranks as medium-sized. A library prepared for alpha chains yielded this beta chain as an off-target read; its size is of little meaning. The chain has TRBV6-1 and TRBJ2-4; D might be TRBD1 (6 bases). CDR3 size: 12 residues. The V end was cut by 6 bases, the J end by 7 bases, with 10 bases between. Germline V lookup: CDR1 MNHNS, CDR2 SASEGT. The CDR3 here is CASSSRGNIQYF. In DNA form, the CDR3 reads TGTGCCAGCAGCTCTAGGGGGAACATTCAGTACTTC.

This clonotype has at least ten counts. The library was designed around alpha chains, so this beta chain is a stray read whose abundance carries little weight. The CDR3 region has the DNA TGTGCCAGCAGCTTGCAGGCATCCGCAACGCGCTACACCTTC. Amino acid sequence: CASSLQASATRYTF. V gene TRBV5-6 combines with J gene TRBJ1-2; D gene unclear. V was trimmed by 1 base and J by 9 bases, leaving 16 bases between them. This CDR3 region has 14 residues. Per germline, CDR1 SGHDT and CDR2 YYEEEE.

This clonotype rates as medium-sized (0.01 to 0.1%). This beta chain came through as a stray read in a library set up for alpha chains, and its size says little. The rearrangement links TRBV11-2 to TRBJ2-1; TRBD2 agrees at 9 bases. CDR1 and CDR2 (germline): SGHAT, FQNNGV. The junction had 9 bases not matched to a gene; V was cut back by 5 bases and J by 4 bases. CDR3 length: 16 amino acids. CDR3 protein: CASSGGRLAAYNEQFF. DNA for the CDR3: TGTGCCAGCAGCGGGGGGCGACTAGCGGCTTACAATGAGCAGTTCTTC.

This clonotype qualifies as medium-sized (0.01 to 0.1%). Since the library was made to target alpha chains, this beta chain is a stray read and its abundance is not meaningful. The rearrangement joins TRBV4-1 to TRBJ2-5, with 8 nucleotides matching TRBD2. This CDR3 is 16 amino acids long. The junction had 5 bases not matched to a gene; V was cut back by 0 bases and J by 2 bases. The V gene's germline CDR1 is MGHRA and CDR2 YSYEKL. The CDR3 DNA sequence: TGCGCCAGCAGCCAAGATCCGGGGGGGACACAAGAGACCCAGTACTTC. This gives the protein CASSQDPGGTQETQYF.

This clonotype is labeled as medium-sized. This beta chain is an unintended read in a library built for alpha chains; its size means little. The chain's CDR3 is CASRHNIQGGSYNEQFF. CDR3 nucleotides: TGTGCCAGCAGACACAACATACAGGGGGGCTCCTACAATGAGCAGTTCTTC. The V and J genes are TRBV6-5 and TRBJ2-1, with 8 positions matching TRBD1. This CDR3 region has 17 residues. Germline V gene sequence: CDR1 MNHEY, CDR2 SVGAGI. Losses at the gene ends were 6 bases for V and 0 bases for J; bases not matched to a gene: 10.